A single sample gave rise to the 26 T cell receptor beta chains below, sequenced in a study of CD8 T cells in Susac syndrome. With random hexamers, reverse transcription was performed on roughly 0.5 to 1 ug of RNA. Each CDR3 protein gets one entry after TCRdb re-called the immunoSEQ multiplex PCR reads with MiXCR. The sample contains 150,000 or so distinct CDR3 sequences, roughly 94% of which appear only once. Sequenced material: CD4+ T cells from PBMCs. Receptors were obtained from a human donor with multiple sclerosis.

This clonotype was seen once. The rearrangement links TRBV18 to TRBJ2-6, with 8 bases identical to TRBD1. The CDR3 covers 19 residues. The V segment lost 2 bases and the J segment 0 bases; nucleotides outside the gene matches: 9. Per the germline V gene, CDR1 is KGHSH and CDR2 is LQKENI. Here the CDR3 DNA reads TGTGCCAGCTCACCAACTCGGGGACAGGCTAGCTCTGGGGCCAACGTCCTGACTTTC. Protein: CASSPTRGQASSGANVLTF. The complete variable domain, with remaining parts taken from reference TRBV18 and TRBJ2-6, reads NAGVMQNPRHLVRRRGQEARLRCSPMKGHSHVYWYRQLPEEGLKFMVYLQKENIIDESGMPKERFSAEFPKEGPSILRIQQVVRGDSAAYFCASSPTRGQASSGANVLTFGAGSRLTVL.

This chain links TRBV7-9 with TRBJ1-5; D is ambiguous. V lost 1 base and J lost 0, with 4 bases in between. Germline V gene lookup returns CDR1 SEHNR and CDR2 FQNEAQ (reference sequence). This CDR3 is built from 14 residues. CDR3 DNA: TGTGCCAGCAGCTTAGTTAATAGCAATCAGCCCCAGCATTTT. It codes for CASSLVNSNQPQHF.

This clonotype was counted a few times. The V and J genes are TRBV29-1 and TRBJ2-5; no reliable D call. The CDR3 is made up of 11 amino acids. The V end lost 5 bases, the J end lost 2 bases, and 6 bases lay between the germline ends. In germline, CDR1 is SQVTM, CDR2 ANQGSEA. The CDR3 protein is CSVRPQETQYF. In DNA form, the CDR3 reads TGCAGCGTTCGGCCTCAAGAGACCCAGTACTTC.

This clonotype appeared a single time. The chain has TRBV12-3 or TRBV12-4 and TRBJ2-1, with 9 positions matching TRBD1. The CDR3 contains 15 residues. V was clipped by 5 bases and J by 10 bases; unmatched bases: 12. The CDR3 DNA reads as TGTGCCAGCAGTAACCGGGACAGGGCCGGGGCGGAGCAGTTCTTC. This sequence encodes CASSNRDRAGAEQFF.

In the case of this clonotype: The junction shows a germline mismatch at one end, possibly a read error. The V and J genes are TRBV20-1 and TRBJ1-3; D is possibly TRBD1 (6 bases). CDR1 is DFQATT, CDR2 SNEGSKA, per germline (reference sequence). The CDR3 is 14 residues long. CDR3 loop: CSATQGTTGNTTYF. Here the CDR3 DNA reads TGCAGTGCCACCCAGGGGACGACTGGAAACACCACATATTTT.

CDR3 protein: CASNDRGGASYEQYF. The DNA for the CDR3 is TGTGCCAGCAACGATAGGGGGGGGGCCTCCTACGAGCAGTACTTC. This chain connects TRBV6-5 to TRBJ2-7, with D maybe TRBD2 (7 bases). V dropped 7 bases and J dropped 0 bases, with 16 bases sitting between them. From germline, CDR1 is MNHEY and CDR2 SVGAGI. CDR3 size: 15 residues.

This chain links TRBV27 with TRBJ2-1; D perhaps matches TRBD2 (6 bases). Trimming removed 7 bases from V and 9 bases from J, with 22 bases in between. The CDR3 is 15 residues long. The germline V gene has CDR1 MNHEY and CDR2 SMNVEV (reference sequence). The CDR3 DNA follows: TGTGCCAGCACCCGAGGACGGGGGAGGCTGGGTGAGCAGTTCTTC. It translates to CASTRGRGRLGEQFF.

The J gene is TRBJ1-4, the V gene TRBV7-9, with D possibly being TRBD1 (5 bases). This CDR3 has 13 residues. Germline lookup yields CDR1 SEHNR and CDR2 FQNEAQ (reference sequence). The V and J ends lost 5 bases and 10 bases respectively, with 14 bases between them. CDR3 sequence (DNA): TGTGCCAGCAGCGGGACGTCTGGGGGAAAACTGTTTTTT. Amino acid sequence: CASSGTSGGKLFF.

The V call is TRBV28, the J call TRBJ2-5, with TRBD1 matching 8 bases. The CDR3 is made up of 14 amino acids. V shed 5 bases and J 4 bases; nucleotides not matched to a gene: 6. CDR1 is MDHEN and CDR2 is SYDVKM in the germline V gene. The CDR3 DNA reads as TGTGCCAGCAGTCCAGGGGGCAGGCGAGAGACCCAGTACTTC. This translates into CASSPGGRRETQYF.

In this sample, this clonotype turned up a few times. This sequence joins TRBV6-2 or TRBV6-3 and TRBJ2-1, with D possibly TRBD1 on 6 matching bases. The V gene lost 2 bases and the J gene lost 9 bases, with 11 bases spanning the gap. The CDR3 is 13 amino acids. In germline, CDR1 is MNHEY, CDR2 SVGEGT. DNA for the CDR3: TGTGCCAGCAGTTACGACAGGAGCGTTGAGCAGTTCTTC. Translated, it gives CASSYDRSVEQFF.

The rearrangement links TRBV20-1 to TRBJ2-1, with unresolved D. Trimming removed 0 bases at V and 6 bases at J, with 15 bases between. This CDR3 spans 15 amino acids. Germline lookup yields CDR1 DFQATT and CDR2 SNEGSKA (reference sequence). The CDR3 loop is CSAREALAGRNEQFF. CDR3 DNA sequence: TGCAGTGCTAGAGAGGCGTTAGCCGGCCGCAATGAGCAGTTCTTC.

This clonotype appeared once. CDR3 sequence reads: CASIVPGNTEAFF. CDR3 nucleotides: TGTGCCAGCATTGTCCCGGGGAACACTGAAGCTTTCTTT. The chain uses TRBV12-3 or TRBV12-4 and TRBJ1-1, with D unresolved. CDR3 length: 13 residues. The V and J ends lost 7 bases and 1 base respectively, with 10 bases between them.

The chain is built from TRBV6-5 and TRBJ2-5, with D perhaps TRBD2 (5 bases). V dropped 8 bases and J dropped 4 bases, with 11 bases sitting between them. The CDR3 runs 12 residues. The germline V gene has CDR1 MNHEY and CDR2 SVGAGI. CDR3 sequence reads: CASAQAGETQYF. In nucleotides, the CDR3 is TGTGCCAGCGCTCAGGCGGGAGAGACCCAGTACTTC.

This clonotype was detected once. J is TRBJ2-7 and V is TRBV29-1, with a tentative D call TRBD2 (5 bases). The CDR3 extends over 12 amino acids. Trimming cost V 3 bases and J 3 bases, with 9 bases left between them. CDR1 SQVTM and CDR2 ANQGSEA come from the germline V gene. This CDR3 reads CSVERDDYEQYF. The CDR3 bases are TGCAGCGTTGAGAGGGATGACTACGAGCAGTACTTC.

This clonotype was detected once. The rearrangement uses TRBV18 and TRBJ2-7, with D possibly being TRBD1 (5 bases). CDR1 and CDR2 (germline): KGHSH, LQKENI. Trimming removed 0 bases at V and 6 bases at J, with 12 bases between. This CDR3 has 14 residues. The CDR3 region has the DNA TGTGCCAGCTCACCACCGGGAAGGGGCAGCGAGCAGTACTTC. Translation gives CASSPPGRGSEQYF.

The count of this clonotype is one. V and J are TRBV29-1 and TRBJ2-1; 7 bases are a match to TRBD2. The V gene end was trimmed by 5 bases and the J gene end by 5 bases; junction bases not matched to a gene: 9. CDR3 size: 14 residues. Germline CDR1 and CDR2: SQVTM and ANQGSEA. The CDR3 spells CSVWGGSWNNEQFF. DNA of the CDR3: TGCAGCGTTTGGGGCGGGAGTTGGAACAATGAGCAGTTCTTC.

J is TRBJ1-5 and V is TRBV30; the D gene is possibly TRBD1 (6 bases). Trimming pared 3 bases from V and 4 bases from J, leaving 10 bases between. Germline-derived CDR1 and CDR2 are GTSNPN and SVGIG (reference sequence). This CDR3 is built from 13 residues. CDR3 in amino acids: CAWRQGTNQPQHF. For the CDR3, the DNA is TGTGCCTGGAGACAGGGAACTAATCAGCCCCAGCATTTT.

The chain employs TRBV7-9 and TRBJ2-1; D gene uncertain. The CDR3 contains 16 residues. Germline lookup yields CDR1 SEHNR and CDR2 FQNEAQ (reference sequence). Trimming took off 1 base at V and 5 bases at J, with 15 bases between the two ends. This CDR3 is CASSLVPRPGNNEQFF. The CDR3 nucleotides are TGTGCCAGCAGCTTAGTACCTCGTCCTGGAAACAATGAGCAGTTCTTC. Based on the CDR3 plus reference TRBV7-9 and TRBJ2-1, the full variable domain is DTGVSQNPRHKITKRGQNVTFRCDPISEHNRLYWYRQTLGQGPEFLTYFQNEAQLEKSRLLSDRFSAERPKGSFSTLEIQRTEQGDSAMYLCASSLVPRPGNNEQFFGPGTRLTVL.

V gene TRBV3-1 combines with J gene TRBJ2-1, with 8 bases identical to TRBD2. With 3 bases clipped from V and 9 bases from J, the junction kept 10 bases outside the gene matches. Per the germline V gene, CDR1 is LGHDT and CDR2 is YNNKEL (reference sequence). The CDR3 covers 15 residues. CDR3 loop: CASSQRTGGPVEQFF. The CDR3 region has the DNA TGTGCCAGCAGCCAGCGGACGGGAGGGCCGGTTGAGCAGTTCTTC.

The chain has TRBV10-3 and TRBJ2-2; 9 nucleotides align to TRBD2. Germline loops: CDR1 ENHRY, CDR2 SYGVKD. J gave up 6 bases and V 10 bases, and 12 bases lay outside the gene matches. This CDR3 is 15 amino acids long. CDR3 in DNA: TGTGCCACCGACGGCGGGAGGGCCGAAGCCGGGGAGCTGTTTTTT. Its protein product is CATDGGRAEAGELFF.

This chain links TRBV6-2 or TRBV6-3 with TRBJ2-5; D is unclear. The CDR3 loop spans 13 amino acids. The germline CDR1 and CDR2 sequences are MNHEY and SVGEGT. Between the trimmed V and J ends, which lost 2 bases and 2 bases, there was a span of 6 bases. CDR3 nucleotides: TGTGCCAGCAGTTACATGACGCAAGAGACCCAGTACTTC. This encodes CASSYMTQETQYF.

The chain uses TRBV11-2 and TRBJ2-7; 7 positions match TRBD2. From germline, CDR1 is SGHAT and CDR2 FQNNGV. This CDR3 is built from 14 residues. V gave up 1 base and J gave up 3 bases; unmatched junction bases: 3. CDR3 DNA: TGTGCCAGCAGCTTAGGAATAGCGGGCTACGAGCAGTACTTC. Amino acid sequence: CASSLGIAGYEQYF. Based on the CDR3 plus reference TRBV11-2 and TRBJ2-7, the full variable domain is EAGVAQSPRYKIIEKRQSVAFWCNPISGHATLYWYQQILGQGPKLLIQFQNNGVVDDSQLPKDRFSAERLKGVDSTLKIQPAKLEDSAVYLCASSLGIAGYEQYFGPGTRLTVT.

The chain employs TRBV21-1 and TRBJ2-3; the table's D call of TRBD2 was not tested on the DNA. TRBV21-1 corresponds to a pseudogene. The CDR3 extends over 17 amino acids. The CDR3 sequence is CASRIGSGSFYTDTQYF. CDR3 sequence (DNA): TGTGCCAGCAGAATCGGTAGCGGGAGCTTTTACACAGATACGCAGTATTTT.

V is TRBV15 and J is TRBJ2-4; a possible D gene is TRBD2 (6 bases). The length of the CDR3 is 17 residues. Deletions cut 4 bases from V and 0 bases from J, with 16 bases between. Germline V CDR1 and CDR2: LNHNV, YYDKDF (reference sequence). CDR3 in amino acids: CATSKGAGIQAKNIQYF. CDR3 sequence (DNA): TGTGCCACCAGCAAAGGGGCGGGGATCCAAGCCAAAAACATTCAGTACTTC.

V usage is TRBV2 and J usage is TRBJ2-1; unclear D gene. The germline gives CDR1 SNHLY, CDR2 FYNNEI. The CDR3 totals 11 residues. Trimming pared 9 bases from V and 10 bases from J, leaving 13 bases between. This chain's CDR3 is CASAFVNEQFF. CDR3 nucleotide sequence: TGTGCCAGTGCCTTTGTAAACGAGCAGTTCTTC.

The chain uses TRBV9 and TRBJ1-5; D is uncertain. The V end lost 2 bases, the J end lost 1 base, and 4 bases lay between the germline ends. Germline CDR1 reads SGDLS; CDR2 reads YYNGEE. The CDR3 totals 13 residues. The CDR3 spells CASSVTSNQPQHF. As DNA, the CDR3 is TGTGCCAGCAGCGTCACAAGCAATCAGCCCCAGCATTTT.